The 21 T cell receptor beta chains below come from one sample, sequenced in a study of T-cell memory formation after mild COVID-19. TCRdb passed the 5' RACE reads through MiXCR, listing each CDR3 protein once. The top ten clones hold around 8.4% of a sample with 400,000 to 500,000 distinct CDR3 sequences, 15% to 20% of them seen once. What was sequenced was PBMCs or a T cell subset sorted from them (not recorded which). All receptors come from an adult woman who had mild COVID-19 (a few samples of this study predate the infection). Cell type and time point are not known.

This clonotype turned up a few times. The rearrangement links TRBV20-1 to TRBJ1-2; D uncertain. The germline gives CDR1 DFQATT, CDR2 SNEGSKA (reference sequence). CDR3 size: 13 residues. The V end was cut by 4 bases, the J end by 11 bases, with 20 bases between. CDR3 protein: CSAIDGLSMSYTF. The CDR3 DNA follows: TGCAGTGCTATCGACGGTCTTTCGATGAGTTACACCTTC.

This clonotype has just a few counts. The chain recombines TRBV20-1 with TRBJ1-2; weak D call: TRBD1 (5 bases). From germline, CDR1 is DFQATT and CDR2 SNEGSKA (reference sequence). The V gene lost 0 bases and the J gene lost 4 bases, with 15 bases spanning the gap. CDR3 length: 15 amino acids. CDR3: CSAREDWGVVYGYTF. DNA for the CDR3: TGCAGTGCTAGAGAAGATTGGGGGGTGGTCTATGGCTACACCTTC.

The sample holds a few counts of this clonotype. This chain joins TRBV5-6 and TRBJ2-3; 14 nucleotides align to TRBD2. The V and J ends lost 2 bases and 4 bases, in that order; junction bases with no gene match: 15. CDR3 length: 20 residues. Germline CDR1 and CDR2: SGHDT and YYEEEE. CDR3 DNA sequence: TGTGCCAGCAGCTTTGCCGGGACTAGCGGGAGAATGTACCCCGCAGATACGCAGTATTTT. This sequence encodes CASSFAGTSGRMYPADTQYF.

The genes are TRBV7-9 and TRBJ1-6, with D tentatively TRBD1 (5 bases). V was clipped by 3 bases and J by 16 bases, with 16 bases between them. Germline CDR1 and CDR2: SEHNR and FQNEAQ (reference sequence). This CDR3 comprises 13 residues. The DNA of the CDR3 is TGTGCCAGCAGCTTCGACACCGGGACCCTTCTCCACTTT. It yields the protein CASSFDTGTLLHF.

At least ten counts were recorded for this clonotype. The J gene is TRBJ2-6, the V gene TRBV14; no clear D gene. The CDR3 runs to 12 residues. The V gene lost 5 bases and the J gene lost 3 bases, with 2 bases spanning the gap. The germline V gene has CDR1 SGHDN and CDR2 FVKESK. The CDR3 loop reads CASSGGANVLTF. The CDR3, as DNA: TGTGCCAGCAGCGGTGGGGCCAACGTCCTGACTTTC.

The rearrangement joins TRBV7-2 to TRBJ2-7, with 11 bases lining up with TRBD2. V dropped 5 bases and J dropped 2; count of bases not matched to a gene: 5. The germline gives CDR1 SGHTA, CDR2 FQGNSA. The CDR3 runs 15 residues. The CDR3 nucleotides are TGTGCCAGCAGCGCCCTACTAGCGGGAGCCTACGAGCAGTACTTC. Encoded protein: CASSALLAGAYEQYF.

The gene calls are TRBV7-2 and TRBJ2-1; 10 nucleotides agree with TRBD2. CDR1 and CDR2 (germline): SGHTA, FQGNSA. The CDR3 contains 17 residues. V lost 0 bases to trimming and J lost 7 bases; unmatched junction nucleotides: 9. Here the CDR3 reads CASSLAASGSAANEQFF. CDR3 in DNA: TGTGCCAGCAGCTTAGCGGCTAGCGGGAGCGCGGCAAATGAGCAGTTCTTC. Full variable domain (missing parts from reference TRBV7-2 and TRBJ2-1): GAGVSQSPSNKVTEKGKDVELRCDPISGHTALYWYRQSLGQGLEFLIYFQGNSAPDKSGLPSDRFSAERTGGSVSTLTIQRTQQEDSAVYLCASSLAASGSAANEQFFGPGTRLTVL.

To note about this clonotype: Since a much larger clone is just one base distant, this may be a read error. V usage is TRBV3-1 and J usage is TRBJ1-6, with D possibly TRBD1 on 6 matching bases. CDR3 size: 13 residues. CDR1 and CDR2 from the germline V gene are LGHDT and YNNKEL (reference sequence). V was trimmed by 3 bases and J by 6 bases, leaving 6 bases between them. The CDR3 bases are TGTGCCAGCAGCCAGGACAGTAATTCACCCCTCCACTTT. This sequence encodes CASSQDSNSPLHF.

This clonotype was picked up a small number of times. V and J are TRBV12-3 or TRBV12-4 and TRBJ1-1; D is unresolved. Trimming removed 5 bases from V and 4 bases from J, with 14 bases in between. The CDR3 spans 14 residues. Written as DNA, the CDR3 is TGTGCCAGCAGTCGCGGGAGGTTTGGCACTGAAGCTTTCTTT. Encoded protein: CASSRGRFGTEAFF.

This clonotype was picked up a small number of times. The chain is built from TRBV12-3 or TRBV12-4 and TRBJ1-5, with 8 bases fitting TRBD1. This CDR3 is 15 amino acids long. Trimming at V came to 3 bases and at J to 3 bases, leaving 4 bases not matched to a gene. CDR3 loop: CASSFSGQDNQPQHF. CDR3 DNA: TGTGCCAGCAGTTTTTCGGGACAGGACAATCAGCCCCAGCATTTT.

There are a few counts of this clonotype. CDR3 DNA: TGTGCCACCAGTCCCGCGGGAGGGAATCCAGATACGCAGTATTTT. It codes for CATSPAGGNPDTQYF. This chain links TRBV24-1 with TRBJ2-3; 9 nucleotides match TRBD2. V shed 6 bases and J 4 bases; nucleotides not matched to a gene: 7. CDR3 length: 15 residues. Germline V gene data show CDR1 as KGHDR and CDR2 as SFDVKD.

This clonotype showed up just a few times. The V call is TRBV5-1, the J call TRBJ2-7; no firm D call. The germline gives CDR1 SGHRS, CDR2 YFSETQ. The CDR3 extends over 13 amino acids. V lost 6 bases and J lost 0, with 10 bases in between. The CDR3 coding sequence is TGCGCCAGCAAAAGACACCGCTCCTACGAGCAGTACTTC. Residues: CASKRHRSYEQYF.

The rearrangement joins TRBV30 to TRBJ1-1; TRBD1 matches at 8 bases. Per germline, CDR1 GTSNPN and CDR2 SVGIG (reference sequence). The J segment lost 1 base and the V segment lost 4 bases, leaving 5 bases of the junction unmatched. The CDR3 consists of 14 residues. CDR3 sequence (DNA): TGTGCCTGGACTCTAGGACAGGGGAACACTGAAGCTTTCTTT. Translating gives CAWTLGQGNTEAFF. Together with reference TRBV30 and TRBJ1-1, the CDR3 gives the full variable domain: SQTIHQWPATLVQPVGSPLSLECTVEGTSNPNLYWYRQAAGRGLQLLFYSVGIGQISSEVPQNLSASRPQDRQFILSSKKLLLSDSGFYLCAWTLGQGNTEAFFGQGTRLTVV.

In this sample, this clonotype turned up a few times. The chain has TRBV5-5 and TRBJ1-2; D is ambiguous. The length of the CDR3 is 15 residues. In germline, CDR1 is SGHKS, CDR2 YYEKEE (reference sequence). Trimming removed 4 bases from V and 8 bases from J, with 21 bases in between. CDR3: CASSPPFGDLKGYTF. CDR3 DNA sequence: TGTGCCAGCAGCCCCCCGTTCGGAGACCTGAAAGGCTACACCTTC.

This clonotype appeared a few times. J is TRBJ1-6 and V is TRBV19; 9 bases match TRBD1. Germline lookup yields CDR1 LNHDA and CDR2 SQIVND (reference sequence). The CDR3 loop spans 15 amino acids. Losses at the gene ends were 5 bases for V and 10 bases for J; bases not matched to a gene: 9. CDR3 sequence reads: CASSPRTGDDSPLHF. CDR3 coding DNA: TGTGCCAGTAGTCCAAGGACAGGGGATGACTCACCCCTCCACTTT.

In its sample, this clonotype was seen a few times. This rearrangement joins TRBV4-3 to TRBJ2-2; no definite D call. The germline V gene has CDR1 LGHNA and CDR2 YSLEER. This CDR3 spans 16 amino acids. Trimming cost V 1 base and J 4 bases, with 13 bases left between them. CDR3 residues: CASSQGLPPGTGELFF. For the CDR3, the DNA is TGCGCCAGCAGCCAAGGGTTGCCCCCGGGCACCGGGGAGCTGTTTTTT.

This clonotype was picked up many times. The chain is built from TRBV5-1 and TRBJ1-2, with D unresolved. Trimming removed 7 bases from V and 8 bases from J, with 18 bases in between. Germline V CDR1 and CDR2: SGHRS, YFSETQ. The CDR3 has 13 amino acids. The CDR3 region is CASGEPPIRGYTF. CDR3 nucleotides: TGCGCCAGCGGAGAGCCCCCCATCCGGGGCTACACCTTC.

The chain joins TRBV5-1 to TRBJ2-2; D is undetermined. The CDR3 contains 12 residues. CDR1 and CDR2 (germline): SGHRS, YFSETQ. The ends were cut back, 1 base at V and 6 bases at J, with 4 bases in the middle. Here the CDR3 reads CASSLYAGELFF. The CDR3 region has the DNA TGCGCCAGCAGCTTGTATGCCGGGGAGCTGTTTTTT.

The genes are TRBV7-2 and TRBJ2-3, with 8 bases lining up with TRBD2. Germline V lookup: CDR1 SGHTA, CDR2 FQGNSA. This CDR3 has 17 amino acids. V lost 1 base, J lost 2 bases, and 8 bases stayed unmatched. CDR3 sequence: CASSLDAGGTLTDTQYF. For the CDR3, the DNA is TGTGCCAGCAGCTTAGATGCGGGGGGCACTCTCACAGATACGCAGTATTTT.

The CDR3 protein is CASSQDEGGRIGTQYF. The CDR3, as DNA: TGTGCCAGCAGCCAAGATGAGGGGGGTAGGATCGGGACCCAGTACTTC. The rearrangement joins TRBV3-1 to TRBJ2-5; D assignment may be TRBD1 or TRBD2 (6 bases each). With 0 bases removed from V and 7 bases from J, the gap between germline ends came to 18 bases. This CDR3 is built from 16 residues. Germline assignment: CDR1 LGHDT and CDR2 YNNKEL (reference sequence).

The J gene is TRBJ2-1, the V gene TRBV7-8, with 7 positions matching TRBD1. The germline V gene has CDR1 SGHVS and CDR2 FQNEAQ. The junction had 11 bases not matched to a gene; V was cut back by 4 bases and J by 2 bases. The length of the CDR3 is 17 residues. The CDR3 sequence is CASSYPRRRGPYNEQFF. CDR3 nucleotides: TGTGCCAGCAGCTACCCCAGACGTAGGGGGCCCTACAATGAGCAGTTCTTC.